The next 21 T cell receptor beta chains were all read from a single sample in a study of blood T cell repertoires in COVID-19 (dated by TCRdb to 2019 to 2021). Library preparation was by the immunoSEQ multiplex PCR assay. TCRdb mirrors the immuneACCESS table, restricted to in-frame sequences. Some clones are absent from its copies; in checked studies, under half trace to an unresolved V gene, and the reason for the others is unknown. The sample has 150,000 to 200,000 clones on record, roughly nine tenths of them singletons. The ten largest clones represent 1.5% to 2% of the sample. The specimen was peripheral blood. These receptors all stem from a man aged 18 to 30 who had recovered from COVID-19.

V gene TRBV5-1 combines with J gene TRBJ2-5, with 8 bases that match TRBD2. CDR1 SGHRS and CDR2 YFSETQ come from the germline V gene. CDR3 length: 14 residues. Trimming removed 4 bases from V and 4 bases from J; junction bases left unmatched: 6. The DNA for the CDR3 is TGCGCCAGCAGCCCGGGACTAGTTCGAGAGACCCAGTACTTC. It yields the protein CASSPGLVRETQYF.

There are a few counts of this clone. The rearrangement joins TRBV3-1 (or the pseudogene TRBV3-2) to TRBJ1-5; D unresolved. V was trimmed by 8 bases and J by 1 base, leaving 18 bases between them. CDR3 length equals 16 residues. The germline V gene encodes CDR1 LGHDT and CDR2 YNNKEL (reference sequence). The CDR3 loop is CASGSRASRSNQPQHF. As DNA, the CDR3 is TGTGCCAGCGGGAGCCGGGCCTCGCGGAGCAATCAGCCCCAGCATTTT.

The CDR3 bases are TGTGCCAGCAGCTTGGGCGGGGGTGCCTGGGGCTACACCTTC. This codes for CASSLGGGAWGYTF. J is TRBJ1-2 and V is TRBV5-8; D might be TRBD1 (5 bases). Trimming removed 0 bases from V and 8 bases from J, with 14 bases in between. From germline, CDR1 is SGHTS and CDR2 YDEGEE. This CDR3 has 14 amino acids.

This rearrangement joins TRBV7-2 to TRBJ2-5, with 9 bases lining up with TRBD2. The CDR3 length is 15 residues. J was trimmed by 7 bases and V by 5 bases; bases with no gene match: 11. CDR1 SGHTA and CDR2 FQGNSA come from the germline V gene. CDR3 nucleotides: TGTGCCAGCAGCCAGCTAGCGGGGCCAGGTGGGACCCAGTACTTC. It encodes CASSQLAGPGGTQYF.

The chain joins TRBV7-2 to TRBJ2-3; TRBD2 matches at 7 bases. Germline lookup yields CDR1 SGHTA and CDR2 FQGNSA. Trimming at V came to 5 bases and at J to 6 bases, leaving 8 bases not matched to a gene. The CDR3 has 14 amino acids. The CDR3 region is CASSRTRLTDTQYF. CDR3 nucleotides: TGTGCCAGCAGCCGGACTAGACTCACCGATACGCAGTATTTT. Full variable domain (rest looked up from reference TRBV7-2 and TRBJ2-3): GAGVSQSPSNKVTEKGKDVELRCDPISGHTALYWYRQSLGQGLEFLIYFQGNSAPDKSGLPSDRFSAERTGGSVSTLTIQRTQQEDSAVYLCASSRTRLTDTQYFGPGTRLTVL.

This clone was recorded once. The chain employs TRBV7-2 and TRBJ2-7; TRBD2 agrees at 9 bases. The CDR3 spans 15 residues. Germline values: CDR1 SGHTA, CDR2 FQGNSA. Trimming cost V 1 base and J 3 bases; bases outside gene matches: 4. The CDR3 DNA follows: TGTGCCAGCAGCTTAGGCGCGGGAGGGCTCTACGAGCAGTACTTC. As protein: CASSLGAGGLYEQYF.

The J gene is TRBJ2-1, the V gene TRBV4-3, with TRBD2 matching 8 bases. The J segment lost 9 bases and the V segment lost 0 bases, leaving 7 bases of the junction unmatched. Germline assignment: CDR1 LGHNA and CDR2 YSLEER. The CDR3 covers 15 residues. The CDR3 region has the DNA TGCGCCAGCAGCCAAGACCCAACGGGAGGGGGTGAGCAGTTCTTC. The encoded protein is CASSQDPTGGGEQFF.

V is TRBV12-5 and J is TRBJ1-2, with 9 bases identical to TRBD1. With 4 bases clipped from V and 8 bases from J, the junction kept 5 bases outside the gene matches. This CDR3 spans 13 amino acids. Germline lookup yields CDR1 LGHNT and CDR2 FRNRAP. The CDR3 coding sequence is TGTGCTAGTGGTTACGGGACAGGGAAGGGCTACACCTTC. It encodes CASGYGTGKGYTF.

This chain connects TRBV5-4 to TRBJ2-7; 8 nucleotides line up with TRBD2. CDR1 is SGHNT, CDR2 YYREEE, per germline (reference sequence). CDR3 length equals 15 residues. The junction had 9 bases not matched to a gene; V was cut back by 4 bases and J by 3 bases. The DNA for the CDR3 is TGTGCCAGCAGCCCGGGGAGCGGGAGCCACTACGAGCAGTACTTC. Protein: CASSPGSGSHYEQYF. The entire variable domain, with the rest obtained from reference TRBV5-4 and TRBJ2-7, is as follows: ETGVTQSPTHLIKTRGQQVTLRCSSQSGHNTVSWYQQALGQGPQFIFQYYREEENGRGNFPPRFSGLQFPNYSSELNVNALELDDSALYLCASSPGSGSHYEQYFGPGTRLTVT.

The rearrangement uses TRBV6-6 and TRBJ1-1; D is undetermined. The CDR3 has 13 amino acids. Germline V gene sequence: CDR1 MNHNY, CDR2 SVGAGI (reference sequence). V lost 8 bases and J lost 4, with 14 bases in between. The chain's CDR3 is CASPKTPGTEAFF. CDR3 DNA: TGTGCCAGCCCTAAAACGCCGGGCACTGAAGCTTTCTTT.

V gene TRBV7-9 combines with J gene TRBJ2-3, with 9 bases lining up with TRBD1. J was trimmed by 2 bases and V by 3 bases; bases with no gene match: 3. This CDR3 region has 15 residues. Germline V gene lookup returns CDR1 SEHNR and CDR2 FQNEAQ (reference sequence). For the CDR3, the DNA is TGTGCCAGCAGCTTGGACAGGGGAGTCACAGATACGCAGTATTTT. Amino acid sequence: CASSLDRGVTDTQYF.

The gene calls are TRBV7-2 and TRBJ2-2; 8 positions match TRBD1. The CDR3 sequence is 15 residues long. V lost 3 bases and J lost 6; bases outside the gene matches: 6. The germline V gene encodes CDR1 SGHTA and CDR2 FQGNSA. The CDR3: CASSFRLQGAGELFF. The DNA for the CDR3 is TGTGCCAGCAGCTTTAGGTTACAGGGGGCCGGGGAGCTGTTTTTT.

The V gene is TRBV5-4, the J gene TRBJ1-2, with 8 bases aligning to TRBD1. The CDR3 extends over 15 amino acids. V was clipped by 3 bases and J by 0 bases; unmatched bases: 4. Germline loops: CDR1 SGHNT, CDR2 YYREEE (reference sequence). The CDR3 nucleotides are TGTGCCAGCAGCTCGCCGGGACAGGCTAACTATGGCTACACCTTC. As protein: CASSSPGQANYGYTF.

The rearrangement uses TRBV4-3 and TRBJ2-7, with TRBD2 matching 9 bases. Germline V CDR1 and CDR2: LGHNA, YSLEER. Trimming cost V 0 bases and J 0 bases; bases outside gene matches: 6. The CDR3 runs to 17 residues. DNA of the CDR3: TGCGCCAGCAGCCAAGAGCCAGCGGGGGGAAGCTCCTACGAGCAGTACTTC. It is translated as CASSQEPAGGSSYEQYF.

V usage is TRBV19 and J usage is TRBJ2-7; D might be TRBD2 (6 bases). Trimming stripped 3 bases from V and 2 bases from J, with 14 bases between. Germline-derived CDR1 and CDR2 are LNHDA and SQIVND (reference sequence). The CDR3 sequence is 15 residues long. The CDR3 DNA is TGTGCCAGTAGTATCCCCGGACTACAGGCCTACGAGCAGTACTTC. Protein: CASSIPGLQAYEQYF.

The chain is built from TRBV24-1 and TRBJ1-4; D is uncertain. The germline gives CDR1 KGHDR, CDR2 SFDVKD. With 1 base removed from V and 7 bases from J, the gap between germline ends came to 9 bases. This CDR3 has 14 residues. The DNA for the CDR3 is TGTGCCACCAGTGATTTCAGATCGGGTGAAAAACTGTTTTTT. Protein: CATSDFRSGEKLFF.

This chain's CDR3 is CASLRTGVYEQYF. The CDR3 bases are TGTGCCAGCTTGAGGACAGGGGTGTACGAGCAGTACTTC. The V and J genes are TRBV2 and TRBJ2-7, with 9 bases identical to TRBD1. Germline V gene sequence: CDR1 SNHLY, CDR2 FYNNEI. The CDR3 is 13 residues long. V lost 8 bases, J lost 4 bases, and 6 bases stayed unmatched.

The chain recombines TRBV7-2 with TRBJ2-1, with 8 bases fitting TRBD1. V lost 3 bases and J lost 10; bases outside the gene matches: 8. Germline CDR1 and CDR2: SGHTA and FQGNSA. The CDR3 length is 14 residues. The CDR3 DNA sequence: TGTGCCAGCAGCTTTGGACAGGGTTGGGACGAGCAGTTCTTC. Its translation: CASSFGQGWDEQFF.

J is TRBJ2-1 and V is TRBV12-3 or TRBV12-4, with D tentatively TRBD2 (6 bases). This CDR3 has 13 residues. The V gene lost 7 bases and the J gene lost 5 bases, with 12 bases spanning the gap. The CDR3 DNA reads as TGTGCCAGCATCCCCGGGACTCACAATGAGCAGTTCTTC. Protein product: CASIPGTHNEQFF.

J is TRBJ2-3 and V is TRBV4-1, with D possibly TRBD2 on 5 matching bases. Trimming shortened V by 0 bases and J by 9 bases, and 10 bases separated the two germline ends. Germline-derived CDR1 and CDR2 are MGHRA and YSYEKL. The CDR3 totals 13 residues. This CDR3 reads CASSQDNTGTQYF. In DNA, the CDR3 is TGCGCCAGCAGCCAAGATAATACGGGGACGCAGTATTTT.

This clone was counted a single time. The rearrangement uses TRBV3-1 (or the pseudogene TRBV3-2) and TRBJ1-5; TRBD1 is a possible D gene (6 bases). In germline, CDR1 is LGHDT, CDR2 YNNKEL (reference sequence). Trimming removed 5 bases at V and 6 bases at J, with 11 bases between. CDR3 size: 13 residues. The CDR3 region has the DNA TGTGCCAGCAGCGACAGGATTCGTCAGCCCCAGCATTTT. Translation gives CASSDRIRQPQHF.